A single sample gave rise to the 10 T cell receptor beta chains below, sequenced in a study of T cell repertoires in ileal Crohn's disease. Some clones are missing from TCRdb's copy, which holds only in-frame ones; the method was immunoSEQ multiplex PCR. The repertoire holds 6,000 to 6,500 clones, with about four fifths as singletons. The sample comprised ileal tissue. All receptors come from an adult with Crohn's disease.

The chain has TRBV9 and TRBJ2-2; 7 nucleotides agree with TRBD2. J gave up 2 bases and V 0 bases, and 10 bases lay outside the gene matches. This CDR3 is 18 amino acids long. Germline V CDR1 and CDR2: SGDLS, YYNGEE. CDR3: CASSVDPWQRGNTGELFF. The CDR3 bases are TGTGCCAGCAGCGTAGACCCTTGGCAGCGGGGAAACACCGGGGAGCTGTTTTTT.

The chain carries TRBV25-1 and TRBJ2-3; D is unresolved. Trimming took 6 bases from V and 6 from J, leaving 10 bases between them. Germline V gene data show CDR1 as MGHDK and CDR2 as SYGVNS. The CDR3 runs 12 residues. The CDR3 nucleotides read TGTGCCAGCAGCCCTAAGTGGGATACGCAGTATTTT. Residues: CASSPKWDTQYF.

The chain recombines TRBV6-5 with TRBJ2-2; D is unresolved. This CDR3 has 16 amino acids. CDR1 and CDR2 (germline): MNHEY, SVGAGI. V lost 0 bases and J 3 bases, leaving 11 bases between the germline ends. The chain's CDR3 is CASSYSEQPHTGELFF. The CDR3 DNA reads as TGTGCCAGCAGTTACTCGGAACAGCCACACACCGGGGAGCTGTTTTTT.

The chain carries TRBV5-1 and TRBJ2-6, with 7 bases aligning to TRBD1. The ends lost 2 bases at V and 0 bases at J; junction bases unmatched: 2. The CDR3 length is 16 residues. Germline lookup yields CDR1 SGHRS and CDR2 YFSETQ. The CDR3 region is CASSFGQASGANVLTF. Here the CDR3 DNA reads TGCGCCAGCAGCTTCGGACAGGCCTCTGGGGCCAACGTCCTGACTTTC. Looking up the rest from reference TRBV5-1 and TRBJ2-6 gives the full variable domain: KAGVTQTPRYLIKTRGQQVTLSCSPISGHRSVSWYQQTPGQGLQFLFEYFSETQRNKGNFPGRFSGRQFSNSRSEMNVSTLELGDSALYLCASSFGQASGANVLTFGAGSRLTVL.

This clone has only a few counts. V and J are TRBV7-4 and TRBJ2-1; 8 bases are shared with TRBD2. Germline V gives CDR1 SGHVT, CDR2 SQSDAQ. The CDR3 consists of 13 residues. Unmatched junction bases numbered 6, after V lost 5 bases and J lost 9 bases. As DNA, the CDR3 is TGTGCCAGCAGCCCGGAGGCGGGAGGTGAGCAGTTCTTC. Residues: CASSPEAGGEQFF.

The chain carries TRBV14 and TRBJ2-1, with 13 bases lining up with TRBD2. The CDR3 is 19 residues long. CDR1 is SGHDN, CDR2 FVKESK, per germline. Unmatched junction bases numbered 16, after V lost 4 bases and J lost 7 bases. In nucleotides, the CDR3 is TGTGCCAGCAGCCCATTCCTTGGACTAGCGGGAGCTAAGTCGAATGAGCAGTTCTTC. Translated, it gives CASSPFLGLAGAKSNEQFF.

The rearrangement joins TRBV28 to TRBJ2-2; 7 bases are shared with TRBD1. This CDR3 comprises 14 residues. V shed 5 bases and J 6 bases; nucleotides not matched to a gene: 6. The germline CDR1 and CDR2 sequences are MDHEN and SYDVKM. DNA of the CDR3: TGTGCCAGCAGTCCGACAGGGAAAGCCGGGGAGCTGTTTTTT. Amino acid sequence: CASSPTGKAGELFF.

This chain connects TRBV28 to TRBJ2-5, with D possibly matching TRBD2 (5 bases). Looked up from germline, CDR1 is MDHEN and CDR2 is SYDVKM. The CDR3 is 16 amino acids. V shed 6 bases and J shed 9 bases, with 26 bases lying between them. DNA for the CDR3: TGTGCCAGCAGCCTCTTGAGGTCTAGCCCAGTCGGGGCCCAGTACTTC. Translation: CASSLLRSSPVGAQYF.

The rearrangement uses TRBV6-5 and TRBJ2-7; maybe TRBD2 (6 bases). Germline assignment: CDR1 MNHEY and CDR2 SVGAGI. The CDR3 extends over 14 amino acids. Trimming left V 7 bases short and J 9 bases short, with 22 bases between. In DNA form, the CDR3 reads TGTGCCAGCAAGGGCGGGGAAATGGGACGTGGGCAGTACTTC. Protein product: CASKGGEMGRGQYF.

The V and J genes are TRBV4-3 and TRBJ2-3; 9 bases agree with TRBD2. The J segment lost 4 bases and the V segment lost 0 bases, leaving 5 bases of the junction unmatched. The length of the CDR3 is 16 residues. Germline V gene lookup returns CDR1 LGHNA and CDR2 YSLEER. The CDR3 sequence is CASSQEAGGGADTQYF. The CDR3, as DNA: TGCGCCAGCAGCCAAGAGGCGGGAGGGGGGGCAGATACGCAGTATTTT.